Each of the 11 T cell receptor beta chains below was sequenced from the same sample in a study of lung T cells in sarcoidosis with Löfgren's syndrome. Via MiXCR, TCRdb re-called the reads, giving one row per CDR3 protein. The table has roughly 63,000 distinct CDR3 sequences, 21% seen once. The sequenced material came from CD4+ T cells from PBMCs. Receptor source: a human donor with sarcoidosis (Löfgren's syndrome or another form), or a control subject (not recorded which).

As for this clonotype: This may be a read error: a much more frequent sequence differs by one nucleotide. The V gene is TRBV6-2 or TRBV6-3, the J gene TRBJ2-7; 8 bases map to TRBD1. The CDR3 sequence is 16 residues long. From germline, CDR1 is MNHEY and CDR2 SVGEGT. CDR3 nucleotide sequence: TGTGACAGCCGTCTCTACGGGACAGGCGACTCCTACGAGCAGTACTTC. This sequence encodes CDSRLYGTGDSYEQYF.

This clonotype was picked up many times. CDR3 residues: CAATKGTDSGNTIYF. The CDR3 bases are TGCGCCGCAACCAAGGGGACCGACTCTGGAAACACCATATATTTT. The V call is TRBV4-1, the J call TRBJ1-3; D is possibly TRBD1 (5 bases). Germline V gives CDR1 MGHRA, CDR2 YSYEKL. CDR3 length: 15 amino acids. The V end lost 11 bases, the J end lost 0 bases, and 17 bases lay between the germline ends.

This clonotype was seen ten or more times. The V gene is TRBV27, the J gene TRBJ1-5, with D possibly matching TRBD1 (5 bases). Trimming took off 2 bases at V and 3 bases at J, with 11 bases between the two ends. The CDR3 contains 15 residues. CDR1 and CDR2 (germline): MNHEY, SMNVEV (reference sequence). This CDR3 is CASSLVQGPNQPQHF. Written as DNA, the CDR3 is TGTGCCAGCAGTTTAGTGCAGGGACCCAATCAGCCCCAGCATTTT.

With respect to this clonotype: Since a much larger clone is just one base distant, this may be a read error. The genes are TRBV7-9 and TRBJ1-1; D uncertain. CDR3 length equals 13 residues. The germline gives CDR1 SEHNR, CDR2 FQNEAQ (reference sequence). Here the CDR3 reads CANSLSLNTEAFF. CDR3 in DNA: TGTGCCAACAGCTTAAGTTTGAACACTGAAGCTTTCTTT.

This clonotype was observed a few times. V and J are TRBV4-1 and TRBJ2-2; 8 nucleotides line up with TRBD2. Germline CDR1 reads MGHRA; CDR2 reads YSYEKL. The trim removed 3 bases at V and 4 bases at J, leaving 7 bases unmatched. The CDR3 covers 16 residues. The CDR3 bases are TGCGCCAGCAGCCAGACCGGGACTAGGAGCACCGGGGAGCTGTTTTTT. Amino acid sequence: CASSQTGTRSTGELFF.

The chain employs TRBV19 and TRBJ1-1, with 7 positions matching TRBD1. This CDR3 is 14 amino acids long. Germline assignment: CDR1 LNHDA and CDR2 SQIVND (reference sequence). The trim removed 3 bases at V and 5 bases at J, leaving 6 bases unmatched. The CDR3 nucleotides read TGTGCCAGTAGTATGGTGCAGGGGGGGACTGAAGCTTTCTTT. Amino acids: CASSMVQGGTEAFF.

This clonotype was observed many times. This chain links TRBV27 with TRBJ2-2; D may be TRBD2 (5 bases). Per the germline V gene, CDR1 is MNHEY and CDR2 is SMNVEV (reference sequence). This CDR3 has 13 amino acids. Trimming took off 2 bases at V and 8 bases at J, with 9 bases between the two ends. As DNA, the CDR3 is TGTGCCAGCAGTTTAATGCGAGGGGGGGAGCTGTTTTTT. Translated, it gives CASSLMRGGELFF.

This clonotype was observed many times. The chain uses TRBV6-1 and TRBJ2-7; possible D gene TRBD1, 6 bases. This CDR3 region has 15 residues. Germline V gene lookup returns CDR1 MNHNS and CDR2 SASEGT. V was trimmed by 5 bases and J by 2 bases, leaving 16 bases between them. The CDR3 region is CASSPAGAGTYEQYF. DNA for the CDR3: TGTGCCAGCAGTCCCGCAGGGGCAGGGACCTACGAGCAGTACTTC.

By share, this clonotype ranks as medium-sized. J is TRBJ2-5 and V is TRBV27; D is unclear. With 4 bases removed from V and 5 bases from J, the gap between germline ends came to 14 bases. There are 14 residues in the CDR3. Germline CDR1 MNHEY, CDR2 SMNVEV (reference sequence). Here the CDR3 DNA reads TGTGCCAGCAGTTCCCTAGGCCTTGGCGAGACCCAGTACTTC. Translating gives CASSSLGLGETQYF.

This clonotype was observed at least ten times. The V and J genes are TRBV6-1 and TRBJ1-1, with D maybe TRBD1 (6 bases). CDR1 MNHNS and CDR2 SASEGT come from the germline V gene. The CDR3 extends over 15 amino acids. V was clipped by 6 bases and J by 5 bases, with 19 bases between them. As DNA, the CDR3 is TGTGCCAGCAGCCGCGGGGCAGGGCAGGGGACTGAAGCTTTCTTT. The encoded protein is CASSRGAGQGTEAFF.

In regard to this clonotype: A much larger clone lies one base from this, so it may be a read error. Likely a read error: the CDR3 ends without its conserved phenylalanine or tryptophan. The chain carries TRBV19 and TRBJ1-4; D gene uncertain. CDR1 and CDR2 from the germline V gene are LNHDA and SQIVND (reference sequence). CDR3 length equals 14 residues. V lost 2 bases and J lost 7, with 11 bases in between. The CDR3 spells CASSISRPGEKLFL. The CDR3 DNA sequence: TGTGCCAGTAGTATAAGCAGGCCTGGTGAAAAACTGTTTCTT.